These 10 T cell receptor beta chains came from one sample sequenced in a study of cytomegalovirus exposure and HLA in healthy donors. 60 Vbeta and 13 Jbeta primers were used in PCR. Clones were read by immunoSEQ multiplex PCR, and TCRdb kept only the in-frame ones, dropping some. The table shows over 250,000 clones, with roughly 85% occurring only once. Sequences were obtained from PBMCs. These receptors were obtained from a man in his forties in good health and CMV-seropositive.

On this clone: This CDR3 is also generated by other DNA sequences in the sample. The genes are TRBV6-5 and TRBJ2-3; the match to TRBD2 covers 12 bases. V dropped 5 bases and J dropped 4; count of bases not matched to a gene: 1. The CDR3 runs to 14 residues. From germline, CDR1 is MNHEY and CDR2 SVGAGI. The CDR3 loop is CASSLAGGADTQYF. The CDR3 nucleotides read TGTGCCAGCAGTCTAGCGGGAGGGGCAGATACGCAGTATTTT.

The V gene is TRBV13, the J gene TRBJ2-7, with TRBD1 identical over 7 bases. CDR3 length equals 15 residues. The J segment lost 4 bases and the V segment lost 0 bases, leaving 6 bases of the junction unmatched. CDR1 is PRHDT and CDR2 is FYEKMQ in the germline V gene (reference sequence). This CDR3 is CASSLGRSGGYEQYF. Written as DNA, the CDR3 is TGTGCCAGCAGCTTAGGCCGGTCAGGGGGATACGAGCAGTACTTC.

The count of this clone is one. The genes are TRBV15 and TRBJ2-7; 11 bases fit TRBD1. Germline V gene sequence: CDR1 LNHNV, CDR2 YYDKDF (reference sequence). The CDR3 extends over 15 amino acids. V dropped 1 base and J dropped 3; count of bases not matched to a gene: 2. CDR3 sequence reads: CATSRGGTGGYEQYF. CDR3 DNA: TGTGCCACCAGCAGAGGAGGGACAGGGGGCTACGAGCAGTACTTC.

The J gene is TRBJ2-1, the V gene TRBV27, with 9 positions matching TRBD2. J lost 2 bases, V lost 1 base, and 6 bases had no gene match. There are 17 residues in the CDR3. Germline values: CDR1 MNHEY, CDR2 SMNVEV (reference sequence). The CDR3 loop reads CASSLLRAGGPYNEQFF. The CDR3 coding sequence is TGTGCCAGCAGTTTATTAAGAGCGGGAGGTCCCTACAATGAGCAGTTCTTC.

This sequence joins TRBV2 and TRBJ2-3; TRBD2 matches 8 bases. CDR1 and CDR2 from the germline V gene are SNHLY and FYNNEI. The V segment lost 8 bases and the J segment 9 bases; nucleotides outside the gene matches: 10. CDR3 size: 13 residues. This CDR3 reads CASGTGERGTQYF. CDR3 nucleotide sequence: TGTGCCAGCGGAACGGGAGAGCGGGGGACGCAGTATTTT. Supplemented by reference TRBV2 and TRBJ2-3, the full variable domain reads EPEVTQTPSHQVTQMGQEVILRCVPISNHLYFYWYRQILGQKVEFLVSFYNNEISEKSEIFDDQFSVERPDGSNFTLKIRSTKLEDSAMYFCASGTGERGTQYFGPGTRLTVL.

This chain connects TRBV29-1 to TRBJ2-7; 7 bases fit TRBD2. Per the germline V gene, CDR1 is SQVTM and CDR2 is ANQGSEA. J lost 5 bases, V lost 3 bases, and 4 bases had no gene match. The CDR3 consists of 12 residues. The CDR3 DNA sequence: TGCAGCGTTGAGGGCGGGGGAAACGAGCAGTACTTC. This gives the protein CSVEGGGNEQYF.

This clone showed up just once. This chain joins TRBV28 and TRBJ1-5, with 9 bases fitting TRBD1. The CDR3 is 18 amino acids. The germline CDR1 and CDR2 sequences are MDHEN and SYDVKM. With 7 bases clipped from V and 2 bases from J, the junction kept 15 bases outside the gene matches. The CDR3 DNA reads TGTGCCAGCACTAACCACGGGACAGGGAAGAAGGGCAATCAGCCCCAGCATTTT. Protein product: CASTNHGTGKKGNQPQHF.

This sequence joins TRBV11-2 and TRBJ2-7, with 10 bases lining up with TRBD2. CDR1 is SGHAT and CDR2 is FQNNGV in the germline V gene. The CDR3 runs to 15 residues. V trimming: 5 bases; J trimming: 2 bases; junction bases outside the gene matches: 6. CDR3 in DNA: TGTGCCAGCAGCCAGGGGGGACTAGCGCCCTACGAGCAGTACTTC. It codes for CASSQGGLAPYEQYF.

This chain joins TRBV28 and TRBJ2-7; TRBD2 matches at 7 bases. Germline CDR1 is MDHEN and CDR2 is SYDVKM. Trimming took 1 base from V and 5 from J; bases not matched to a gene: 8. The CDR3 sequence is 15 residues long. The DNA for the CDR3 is TGTGCCAGCAGTTTATCGGTCAGGGAGGGCCACGAGCAGTACTTC. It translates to CASSLSVREGHEQYF.

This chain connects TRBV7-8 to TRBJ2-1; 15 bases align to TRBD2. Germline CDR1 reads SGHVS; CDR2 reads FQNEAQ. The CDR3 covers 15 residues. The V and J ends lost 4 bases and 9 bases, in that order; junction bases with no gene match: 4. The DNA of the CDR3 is TGTGCCAGCAGCTCAGGGACTAGCGGGAGGTCTGAGCAGTTCTTC. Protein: CASSSGTSGRSEQFF.